The 14 T cell receptor beta chains given below trace back to one sample, sequenced in a study of blood T cells in healthy people across ages. Sample-barcoded 5' priming and a J-beta primer mix drove a second PCR of about 6 to 11 cycles. MiXCR, run by TCRdb on the 5' RACE reads, gives a single entry per CDR3 protein. This repertoire shows about 1.7 million distinct CDR3 sequences, roughly 27% found once; its top ten account for 7.7%. Sequencing used blood. These receptors came from a woman in her twenties or thirties in good health.

The V and J genes are TRBV24-1 and TRBJ2-1, with 8 nucleotides matching TRBD2. Germline V CDR1 and CDR2: KGHDR, SFDVKD. V shed 4 bases, J shed 6 bases, and the junction held 10 bases outside the gene matches. The CDR3 runs to 16 residues. The CDR3 nucleotides read TGTGCCACCAGTGACTCCACTAGCGGCAATTTCAATGAGCAGTTCTTC. This sequence encodes CATSDSTSGNFNEQFF.

This rearrangement joins TRBV7-2 to TRBJ2-1, with D uncertain. Germline V gives CDR1 SGHTA, CDR2 FQGNSA. The CDR3 has 16 amino acids. The V gene lost 4 bases and the J gene lost 2 bases, with 15 bases spanning the gap. In DNA, the CDR3 is TGTGCCAGCAGCTCAGTCGTGGCGGCGACCTACAATGAGCAGTTCTTC. Translation: CASSSVVAATYNEQFF.

The chain has TRBV3-1 and TRBJ2-1, with D possibly matching TRBD2 (6 bases). Germline assignment: CDR1 LGHDT and CDR2 YNNKEL (reference sequence). The V and J ends lost 1 base and 7 bases respectively, with 14 bases between them. The CDR3 loop spans 15 amino acids. The CDR3 coding sequence is TGTGCCAGCAGCCAAGCGGGAAAGGGGAGGAATGAGCAGTTCTTC. It translates to CASSQAGKGRNEQFF.

This chain joins TRBV7-2 and TRBJ2-2; 10 nucleotides agree with TRBD2. CDR1 and CDR2 from the germline V gene are SGHTA and FQGNSA. The V gene end was trimmed by 7 bases and the J gene end by 3 bases; junction bases not matched to a gene: 8. The CDR3 is made up of 16 amino acids. CDR3 DNA: TGTGCCAGCATCGAAAGCGGGAGGGGTCACACCGGGGAGCTGTTTTTT. Protein product: CASIESGRGHTGELFF.

The V call is TRBV7-8, the J call TRBJ2-3; TRBD2 agrees at 8 bases. After removal of 8 bases from V and 4 bases from J, the junction contained 17 bases not matched to a gene. The CDR3 extends over 17 amino acids. The germline V gene has CDR1 SGHVS and CDR2 FQNEAQ. CDR3 sequence reads: CASHSWGAGDIPDTQYF. DNA of the CDR3: TGTGCCAGCCACAGTTGGGGAGCGGGAGATATTCCAGATACGCAGTATTTT.

This clonotype was found a few times. The genes are TRBV20-1 and TRBJ2-1; weak D call: TRBD1 (7 bases). The CDR3 spans 15 residues. Trimming removed 6 bases at V and 2 bases at J, with 17 bases between. Germline lookup yields CDR1 DFQATT and CDR2 SNEGSKA (reference sequence). CDR3 nucleotide sequence: TGCAGTGCCGGGGCCCAGGGGGGAACCTACAATGAGCAGTTCTTC. It translates to CSAGAQGGTYNEQFF.

The chain employs TRBV29-1 and TRBJ1-2, with TRBD1 identical over 7 bases. The CDR3 runs to 12 residues. Unmatched junction bases numbered 6, after V lost 4 bases and J lost 7 bases. Germline CDR1 SQVTM, CDR2 ANQGSEA. CDR3 sequence: CSVGDREAGYTF. CDR3 nucleotides: TGCAGCGTTGGTGACAGGGAAGCTGGCTACACCTTC.

This rearrangement joins TRBV12-3 or TRBV12-4 to TRBJ2-7, with D perhaps matching TRBD2 (6 bases). This CDR3 is built from 14 residues. Deletions cut 4 bases from V and 6 bases from J, with 16 bases between. The CDR3 reads CASSYNGGISEQYF. The CDR3 DNA reads TGTGCCAGCAGTTATAACGGCGGGATAAGCGAGCAGTACTTC.

The V call is TRBV7-9, the J call TRBJ1-1; 10 bases agree with TRBD1. The ends lost 5 bases at V and 2 bases at J; junction bases unmatched: 8. This CDR3 has 16 amino acids. Germline CDR1 SEHNR, CDR2 FQNEAQ (reference sequence). As DNA, the CDR3 is TGTGCCAGCAGCGTAAGGACAGGGGGGCCAAACACTGAAGCTTTCTTT. Its protein is CASSVRTGGPNTEAFF.

In this sample, this clonotype turned up a few times. This chain joins TRBV6-1 and TRBJ2-1, with 8 positions matching TRBD1. Germline V gene sequence: CDR1 MNHNS, CDR2 SASEGT. V dropped 6 bases and J dropped 7; count of bases not matched to a gene: 14. This CDR3 is 16 amino acids long. CDR3 coding DNA: TGTGCCAGCAGAGTCGCCGGACAGGGCACAGGAAATGAGCAGTTCTTC. Translating gives CASRVAGQGTGNEQFF.

This clonotype occurred a few times. The chain carries TRBV20-1 and TRBJ2-5; D possibly uses TRBD1 or TRBD2 (5 bases each). The CDR3 totals 11 residues. The V gene lost 7 bases and the J gene lost 5 bases, with 11 bases spanning the gap. Germline CDR1 DFQATT, CDR2 SNEGSKA (reference sequence). DNA of the CDR3: TGCAGTGTAGGGGACGGGGAGACCCAGTACTTC. Protein sequence: CSVGDGETQYF.

This clonotype was observed a handful of times. This chain links TRBV27 with TRBJ2-3, with TRBD2 identical over 7 bases. Germline CDR1 is MNHEY and CDR2 is SMNVEV (reference sequence). The CDR3 is made up of 15 amino acids. Trimming took 2 bases from V and 2 from J; bases not matched to a gene: 4. CDR3 DNA sequence: TGTGCCAGCAGTTTACTAGCGGACTACACAGATACGCAGTATTTT. Protein: CASSLLADYTDTQYF.

The V call is TRBV20-1, the J call TRBJ2-5, with 9 bases fitting TRBD1. Germline values: CDR1 DFQATT, CDR2 SNEGSKA (reference sequence). The V segment lost 5 bases and the J segment 4 bases; nucleotides outside the gene matches: 5. The length of the CDR3 is 13 residues. CDR3 loop: CSALDRGAETQYF. The CDR3 DNA sequence: TGCAGTGCTCTGGACAGGGGAGCAGAGACCCAGTACTTC.

V usage is TRBV7-2 and J usage is TRBJ2-1, with 8 bases that match TRBD1. Germline V CDR1 and CDR2: SGHTA, FQGNSA. The CDR3 has 15 amino acids. J lost 10 bases, V lost 5 bases, and 13 bases had no gene match. Written as DNA, the CDR3 is TGTGCCAGCAGCCAGGACAGGGTCGACTCCTACGAGCAGTTCTTC. It is translated as CASSQDRVDSYEQFF.